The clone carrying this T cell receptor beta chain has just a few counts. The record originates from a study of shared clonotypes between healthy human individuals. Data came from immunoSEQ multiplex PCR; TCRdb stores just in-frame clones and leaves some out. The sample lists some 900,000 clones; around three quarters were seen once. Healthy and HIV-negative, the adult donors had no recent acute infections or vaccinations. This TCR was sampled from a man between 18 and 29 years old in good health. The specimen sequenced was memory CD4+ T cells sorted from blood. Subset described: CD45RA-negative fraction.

This CDR3 is CASSFPGNSSGNTIYF. CDR3 sequence (DNA): TGTGCCAGCAGCTTCCCAGGGAACTCCTCTGGAAACACCATATATTTT. This chain uses TRBV7-9 with TRBJ1-3, with D possibly being TRBD1 (5 bases). The germline CDR1 and CDR2 sequences are SEHNR and FQNEAQ (reference sequence). With 3 bases removed from V and 0 bases from J, the gap between germline ends came to 12 bases. The CDR3 has 16 amino acids.